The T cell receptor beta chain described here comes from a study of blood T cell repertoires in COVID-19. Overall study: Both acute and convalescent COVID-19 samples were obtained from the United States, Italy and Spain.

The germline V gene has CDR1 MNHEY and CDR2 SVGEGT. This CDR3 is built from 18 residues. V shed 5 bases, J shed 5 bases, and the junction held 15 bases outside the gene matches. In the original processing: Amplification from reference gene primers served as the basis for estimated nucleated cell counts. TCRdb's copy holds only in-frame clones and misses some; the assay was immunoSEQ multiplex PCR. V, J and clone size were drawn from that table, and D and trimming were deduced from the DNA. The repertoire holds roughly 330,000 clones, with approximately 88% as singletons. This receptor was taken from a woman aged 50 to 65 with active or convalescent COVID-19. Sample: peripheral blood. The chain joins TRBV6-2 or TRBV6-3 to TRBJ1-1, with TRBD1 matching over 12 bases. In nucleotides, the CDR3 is TGTGCCAGCAGTCGGGACAGGGGGCGAGTGGTGATAGGGACTGAAGCTTTCTTT. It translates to CASSRDRGRVVIGTEAFF.